This T cell receptor beta chain was identified during a study of cytomegalovirus exposure and HLA in healthy donors. Amplification used 60 Vbeta primers and 13 Jbeta primers. Libraries were prepared by immunoSEQ multiplex PCR; TCRdb keeps only in-frame clonotypes and omits some of them. The sample lists 200,000 or so clones, roughly 82% seen once, with around 3% in the top ten. Germline values: CDR1 SEHNR, CDR2 FQNEAQ (reference sequence). V was cut by 4 bases and J by 2 bases, with 9 bases left in between. This CDR3 is built from 14 residues. This clone was observed once. The sequence derives from a woman aged 50 to 65 in good health and CMV-seropositive. Sequenced: PBMCs. The rearrangement links TRBV7-9 to TRBJ1-5, with D perhaps TRBD1 (6 bases). CDR3 sequence: CASSSSGGNQPQHF. The CDR3 DNA sequence: TGTGCCAGCAGCTCATCAGGGGGCAATCAGCCCCAGCATTTT.